Below are 25 T cell receptor beta chains sequenced from a single sample in a study of hypomethylating agent response in myelodysplastic syndrome. Assay used: immunoSEQ multiplex PCR; TCRdb lists only in-frame clones, some missing. The data hold 2,500 to 3,500 clones, with roughly 80% observed a single time. Sequences were derived from bone marrow, sampled before or after starting hypomethylating agent treatment for myelodysplastic syndrome (not recorded which). The receptor source for this set is a human donor with myelodysplastic syndrome.

This clone was seen a handful of times. The chain links TRBV29-1 to TRBJ1-1; D is undetermined. The germline V gene encodes CDR1 SQVTM and CDR2 ANQGSEA. Trimming pared 5 bases from V and 4 bases from J, leaving 8 bases between. The CDR3 runs 11 residues. The CDR3 sequence: CSVLYGTEAFF. DNA of the CDR3: TGCAGCGTTTTGTACGGCACTGAAGCTTTCTTT.

V is TRBV14 and J is TRBJ2-3; D gene ambiguous. This CDR3 comprises 12 residues. Trimming took off 2 bases at V and 11 bases at J, with 11 bases between the two ends. CDR1 and CDR2 from the germline V gene are SGHDN and FVKESK. The CDR3 DNA is TGTGCCAGCAGCCAACATCCGAGTCAGCAGTATTTT. It is translated as CASSQHPSQQYF.

The rearrangement joins TRBV7-9 to TRBJ1-2, with unresolved D. The V end was cut by 5 bases, the J end by 0 bases, with 7 bases between. Germline CDR1 SEHNR, CDR2 FQNEAQ (reference sequence). This CDR3 region has 13 residues. The CDR3 DNA follows: TGTGCCAGCAGCCGCGCGTCTAACTATGGCTACACCTTC. It specifies CASSRASNYGYTF.

The CDR3 nucleotides read TGTGCCAGCAGCCCCCGGGGTGAGCGGGGGAACAATGAGCAGTTCTTC. Its protein product is CASSPRGERGNNEQFF. The genes are TRBV13 and TRBJ2-1, with TRBD2 identical over 8 bases. Germline V CDR1 and CDR2: PRHDT, FYEKMQ (reference sequence). Unmatched junction bases numbered 11, after V lost 5 bases and J lost 5 bases. The CDR3 extends over 16 amino acids.

A word on this clone: The sample holds other DNA sequences that translate to the same CDR3. The chain links TRBV18 to TRBJ1-1; 7 bases map to TRBD1. CDR1 and CDR2 from the germline V gene are KGHSH and LQKENI. This CDR3 comprises 13 residues. The V segment lost 2 bases and the J segment 3 bases; nucleotides outside the gene matches: 0. CDR3 DNA sequence: TGTGCCAGCTCACCAGGACAGGACACTGAAGCTTTCTTT. It yields the protein CASSPGQDTEAFF. Complete variable domain (other parts from reference TRBV18 and TRBJ1-1): NAGVMQNPRHLVRRRGQEARLRCSPMKGHSHVYWYRQLPEEGLKFMVYLQKENIIDESGMPKERFSAEFPKEGPSILRIQQVVRGDSAAYFCASSPGQDTEAFFGQGTRLTVV.

This chain joins TRBV15 and TRBJ2-7; 8 bases are shared with TRBD2. V lost 4 bases to trimming and J lost 6 bases; unmatched junction nucleotides: 5. The length of the CDR3 is 13 residues. The germline CDR1 and CDR2 sequences are LNHNV and YYDKDF (reference sequence). The CDR3 is CATSNRGGGEQYF. CDR3 sequence (DNA): TGTGCCACCAGCAACCGGGGGGGCGGCGAGCAGTACTTC.

The J gene is TRBJ2-3, the V gene TRBV5-1; D may be TRBD2 (5 bases). The V end was cut by 4 bases, the J end by 4 bases, with 13 bases between. This CDR3 has 14 residues. In germline, CDR1 is SGHRS, CDR2 YFSETQ. The CDR3 spells CASSGKGGSDTQYF. The CDR3 DNA reads as TGCGCCAGCAGCGGAAAAGGCGGGTCAGATACGCAGTATTTT.

This CDR3 is CAWNPGQIGETQYF. As DNA, the CDR3 is TGTGCCTGGAATCCCGGACAGATTGGGGAGACCCAGTACTTC. This sequence joins TRBV30 and TRBJ2-5; D perhaps matches TRBD1 (6 bases). V lost 4 bases, J lost 5 bases, and 17 bases lay in between. This CDR3 region has 14 residues. Germline assignment: CDR1 GTSNPN and CDR2 SVGIG (reference sequence). Combining the CDR3 with reference TRBV30 and TRBJ2-5 gives the whole variable domain SQTIHQWPATLVQPVGSPLSLECTVEGTSNPNLYWYRQAAGRGLQLLFYSVGIGQISSEVPQNLSASRPQDRQFILSSKKLLLSDSGFYLCAWNPGQIGETQYFGPGTRLLVL.

V and J are TRBV11-2 and TRBJ2-7; the D gene is possibly TRBD1 (7 bases). The CDR3 loop spans 13 amino acids. Trimming pared 4 bases from V and 4 bases from J, leaving 11 bases between. Looked up from germline, CDR1 is SGHAT and CDR2 is FQNNGV. CDR3 in DNA: TGTGCCAGCAGCTCGACAGGGAGGTACGAGCAGTACTTC. It is translated as CASSSTGRYEQYF.

CDR3 region: CASSEGAEAGGGQETQYF. CDR3 sequence (DNA): TGTGCCAGCAGTGAAGGGGCGGAAGCGGGGGGTGGGCAAGAGACCCAGTACTTC. This rearrangement joins TRBV2 to TRBJ2-5; 9 bases are a match to TRBD2. Germline CDR1 reads SNHLY; CDR2 reads FYNNEI. The V gene end was trimmed by 1 base and the J gene end by 2 bases; junction bases not matched to a gene: 11. The CDR3 sequence is 18 residues long.

The chain has TRBV2 and TRBJ2-7; 11 bases are shared with TRBD2. With V trimmed by 5 bases and J by 2 bases, 2 bases remained unmatched. Germline values: CDR1 SNHLY, CDR2 FYNNEI. The CDR3 consists of 14 residues. The CDR3 DNA reads TGTGCCAGCAGTTTACTAGCGGGGGCCTACGAGCAGTACTTC. Its protein is CASSLLAGAYEQYF.

This clone has a handful of counts. The chain uses TRBV19 and TRBJ1-5, with D hard to call. The CDR3 covers 14 residues. V dropped 5 bases and J dropped 0 bases, with 8 bases sitting between them. Germline values: CDR1 LNHDA, CDR2 SQIVND (reference sequence). The CDR3, as DNA: TGTGCCAGTAGTCGGGGTTATAGCAATCAGCCCCAGCATTTT. Translating it yields CASSRGYSNQPQHF.

The rearrangement links TRBV2 to TRBJ2-3; D perhaps matches TRBD2 (6 bases). Germline V gene sequence: CDR1 SNHLY, CDR2 FYNNEI. V lost 7 bases to trimming and J lost 2 bases, with 16 bases between them. The CDR3 contains 15 residues. The CDR3 bases are TGTGCCAGCACAGAGATGGGACTTAACACAGATACGCAGTATTTT. Amino acid sequence: CASTEMGLNTDTQYF.

V usage is TRBV4-1 and J usage is TRBJ1-5, with 7 bases aligning to TRBD1. After removal of 4 bases from V and 6 bases from J, the junction contained 9 bases not matched to a gene. Germline CDR1 MGHRA, CDR2 YSYEKL. The CDR3 extends over 15 amino acids. The CDR3 here is CASSPGTVSRQPQHF. The DNA for the CDR3 is TGCGCCAGCAGCCCGGGGACAGTTTCACGTCAGCCCCAGCATTTT.

This clone was seen a handful of times. The rearrangement uses TRBV18 and TRBJ1-5, with D unclear. This CDR3 contains 15 residues. The germline V gene encodes CDR1 KGHSH and CDR2 LQKENI. Trimming pared 3 bases from V and 3 bases from J, leaving 12 bases between. The CDR3 coding sequence is TGTGCCAGCTCACCTCTCCCCGCGTCCAATCAGCCCCAGCATTTT. This encodes CASSPLPASNQPQHF.

The chain employs TRBV5-4 and TRBJ1-1, with a weak D call TRBD1 (6 bases). This CDR3 has 14 residues. In germline, CDR1 is SGHNT, CDR2 YYREEE (reference sequence). The V end was cut by 6 bases, the J end by 8 bases, with 20 bases between. CDR3 in amino acids: CASTLGGGHAEAFF. The CDR3 nucleotides read TGTGCCAGCACCCTAGGGGGGGGCCATGCAGAAGCTTTCTTT.

Note on this clone: Germline and junction disagree at one end, which may indicate a read error. V and J are TRBV6-5 and TRBJ1-2; maybe TRBD1 (6 bases). The CDR3 is 11 amino acids. CDR1 MNHEY and CDR2 SVGAGI come from the germline V gene. The CDR3 bases are TGTGCCAGCGGGCAATCCCACAGGGCCGAGTTC. It encodes CASGQSHRAEF.

This rearrangement joins TRBV5-5 to TRBJ1-2; 9 bases match TRBD1. CDR1 and CDR2 from the germline V gene are SGHKS and YYEKEE (reference sequence). The CDR3 extends over 17 amino acids. Trimming cost V 4 bases and J 3 bases; bases outside gene matches: 13. CDR3 bases: TGTGCCAGCAGCGCCGGGACAGGGTATGAGGGCTACTATGGCTACACCTTC. It translates to CASSAGTGYEGYYGYTF.

The rearrangement links TRBV2 to TRBJ1-1; D uncertain. The CDR3 runs 10 residues. The V gene's germline CDR1 is SNHLY and CDR2 FYNNEI. Between the trimmed V and J ends, which lost 4 bases and 8 bases, there was a span of 5 bases. CDR3 residues: CASSVGEAFF. CDR3 DNA sequence: TGTGCCAGCAGTGTCGGAGAAGCTTTCTTT.

In its sample, this clone was seen a few times. This sequence joins TRBV7-9 and TRBJ1-6; no definite D call. Germline CDR1 reads SEHNR; CDR2 reads FQNEAQ (reference sequence). The CDR3 spans 13 residues. V gave up 5 bases and J gave up 14 bases, with 16 bases separating them. This CDR3 is CASSPGGSVALHF. The CDR3 DNA reads as TGTGCCAGCAGCCCAGGCGGGAGCGTGGCCCTCCACTTT.

This chain connects TRBV6-4 to TRBJ2-1; 7 bases agree with TRBD2. J gave up 0 bases and V 2 bases, and 1 base lay outside the gene matches. Germline V gene lookup returns CDR1 MRHNA and CDR2 SNTAGT. CDR3 length equals 15 residues. CDR3 bases: TGTGCCAGCAGTGACGGGGGGGGCTCCTACAATGAGCAGTTCTTC. It specifies CASSDGGGSYNEQFF.

The chain carries TRBV4-2 and TRBJ2-5; D is possibly TRBD1 or TRBD2 (5 bases each). CDR1 and CDR2 from the germline V gene are LGHNA and YNFKEQ. The CDR3 totals 16 residues. V shed 4 bases and J shed 5 bases, with 20 bases lying between them. The CDR3 loop reads CASSPTTGPMQETQYF. CDR3 nucleotides: TGTGCCAGCAGCCCGACCACGGGGCCGATGCAGGAGACCCAGTACTTC.

The chain is built from TRBV7-8 and TRBJ2-5; tentatively, D is TRBD2 (5 bases). The V gene lost 5 bases and the J gene lost 9 bases, with 19 bases spanning the gap. CDR3 size: 14 residues. Germline loops: CDR1 SGHVS, CDR2 FQNEAQ. This chain's CDR3 is CASSPGVGSESQYF. In nucleotides, the CDR3 is TGTGCCAGCAGCCCTGGGGTAGGGAGCGAATCCCAGTACTTC.

This clone was detected once. The chain couples TRBV11-1 to TRBJ2-7; D possibly matches TRBD1 or TRBD2 (7 bases each). CDR3 length: 14 amino acids. The V end was cut by 4 bases, the J end by 1 base, with 11 bases between. Germline values: CDR1 SGHAT, CDR2 FQDESV (reference sequence). As DNA, the CDR3 is TGTGCCAGCAGCTCAGGGGGGGGATCCTACGAGCAGTACTTC. Amino acids: CASSSGGGSYEQYF.

This sequence joins TRBV5-4 and TRBJ2-3, with 7 bases aligning to TRBD2. CDR1 and CDR2 (germline): SGHNT, YYREEE (reference sequence). The CDR3 has 15 residues. Trimming at V came to 7 bases and at J to 0 bases, leaving 8 bases not matched to a gene. CDR3 nucleotides: TGTGCCAGCCGGGGGGAAGGACCCAGCACAGATACGCAGTATTTT. This sequence encodes CASRGEGPSTDTQYF.